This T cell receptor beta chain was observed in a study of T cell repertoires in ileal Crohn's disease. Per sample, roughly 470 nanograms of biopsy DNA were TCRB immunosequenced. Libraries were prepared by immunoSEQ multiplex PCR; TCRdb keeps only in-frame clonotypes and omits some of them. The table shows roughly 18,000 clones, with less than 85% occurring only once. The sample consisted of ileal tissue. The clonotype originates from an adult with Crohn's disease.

The CDR3 region has the DNA TGCGCCAGCAGCCAAATTCGGGAGGGTGATGTGTTTTTT. Translating gives CASSQIREGDVFF. This chain joins TRBV4-3 and TRBJ1-4; D unresolved. Trimming left V 2 bases short and J 15 bases short, with 16 bases between. The germline V gene has CDR1 LGHNA and CDR2 YSLEER. This CDR3 is 13 amino acids long.